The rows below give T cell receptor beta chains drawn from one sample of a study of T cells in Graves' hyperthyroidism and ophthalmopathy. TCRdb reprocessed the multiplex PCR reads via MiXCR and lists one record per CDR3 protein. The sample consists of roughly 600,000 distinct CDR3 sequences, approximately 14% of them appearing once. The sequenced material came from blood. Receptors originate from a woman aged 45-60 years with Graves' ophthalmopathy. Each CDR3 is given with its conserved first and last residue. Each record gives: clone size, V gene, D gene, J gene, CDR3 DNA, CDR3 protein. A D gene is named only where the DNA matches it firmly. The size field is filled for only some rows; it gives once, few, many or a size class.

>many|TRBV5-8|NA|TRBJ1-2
TGTGCCAGCAGCCCCGGTGGCCGGAACTATGGCTACACCTTC
CASSPGGRNYGYTF
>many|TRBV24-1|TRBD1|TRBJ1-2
TGTGCCACCAGTGATTATGGGACAGTGGATGGCTACACCTTC
CATSDYGTVDGYTF
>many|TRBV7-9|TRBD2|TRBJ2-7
TGTGCCAGCAGCTTTTACGGGAGGGCCTACGAGCAGTACTTC
CASSFYGRAYEQYF
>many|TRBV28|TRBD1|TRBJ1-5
TGTGCCAGCAGGTCACAGGGGCCTCATCAGCCCCAGCATTTT
CASRSQGPHQPQHF
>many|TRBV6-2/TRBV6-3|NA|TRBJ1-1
TGCGCCAGCAGCTCGGACAGCCACACTGAAGCTTTCTTT
CASSSDSHTEAFF
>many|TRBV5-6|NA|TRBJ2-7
TGTGCCAGCAGCCCACTGTACGGGAGAACTTACGAGCAGTACTTC
CASSPLYGRTYEQYF
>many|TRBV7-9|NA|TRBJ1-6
TGTGCCAGCAGCTTAATGGCCCCAGGGTTATCACCCCTCCACTTT
CASSLMAPGLSPLHF
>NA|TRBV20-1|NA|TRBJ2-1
TGCAGTGCTAGAGATCTCTTTAGGGGCAATGAGCAGTTCTTC
CSARDLFRGNEQFF
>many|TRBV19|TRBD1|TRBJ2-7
TGTGCCAGTAGCCCCGGACAGGGGGCGTCCTACGAGCAGTACTTC
CASSPGQGASYEQYF
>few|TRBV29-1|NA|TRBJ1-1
TGCAGCGTTCCATTCACGGGGGCAGGAACTGAAGCTTTCTTT
CSVPFTGAGTEAFF
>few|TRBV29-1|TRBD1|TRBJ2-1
TGCAGCGTTGAAGCCCGGGACAGGGCCTACAATGAGCAGTTCTTC
CSVEARDRAYNEQFF
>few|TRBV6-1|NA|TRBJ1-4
TGTGCCAGCAGTCCCCCTGACAGGCCAGAAAAACTGTTTTTT
CASSPPDRPEKLFF
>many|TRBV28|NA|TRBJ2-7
TGTGCCAGCAGTTTTGCCAGGGTTTACGAGCAGTACTTC
CASSFARVYEQYF
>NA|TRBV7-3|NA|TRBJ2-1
TGTGCCAGCAGCCATCAGCGGTTCGATGAGCAGTTCTTC
CASSHQRFDEQFF
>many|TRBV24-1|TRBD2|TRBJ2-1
TGTGCCACCAGTGACCCTTTTAGCGGGAGTATGTACAATGAGCAGTTCTTC
CATSDPFSGSMYNEQFF
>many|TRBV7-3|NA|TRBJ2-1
TGTGCCAGCAGCTTAAGAAGGGGCGATGAGCAGTTCTTC
CASSLRRGDEQFF
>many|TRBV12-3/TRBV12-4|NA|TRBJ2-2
TGTGCCAGCAGTTTTTCCTCCGGGGAGCTGTTTTTT
CASSFSSGELFF
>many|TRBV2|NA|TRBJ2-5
TGTGCCAGCAGTATCCGCTCCCAAGAGACCCAGTACTTC
CASSIRSQETQYF
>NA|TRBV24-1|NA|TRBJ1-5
TGTGCCACCAGTGACACCCGGGGCCTTGGCCAGCCCCAGCATTTT
CATSDTRGLGQPQHF
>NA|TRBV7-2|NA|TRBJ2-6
TGTGCCAGCAGCTCTCTCTCGCCGGCTGGGGCCAACGTCCTGACTTTC
CASSSLSPAGANVLTF
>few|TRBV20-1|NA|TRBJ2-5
TGCAGTGCTAGAGATAGAGTCCGGTTACAAGAGACCCAGTACTTC
CSARDRVRLQETQYF
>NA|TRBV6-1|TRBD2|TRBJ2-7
TGTGCCAGCAGCGTCTGGCCCGGACTAGCGGGAGATTACGAGCAGTACTTC
CASSVWPGLAGDYEQYF
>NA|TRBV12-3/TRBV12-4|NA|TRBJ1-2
TGTGCCAGCAGTCCCCGGGTTACCTATGGCTACACCTTC
CASSPRVTYGYTF